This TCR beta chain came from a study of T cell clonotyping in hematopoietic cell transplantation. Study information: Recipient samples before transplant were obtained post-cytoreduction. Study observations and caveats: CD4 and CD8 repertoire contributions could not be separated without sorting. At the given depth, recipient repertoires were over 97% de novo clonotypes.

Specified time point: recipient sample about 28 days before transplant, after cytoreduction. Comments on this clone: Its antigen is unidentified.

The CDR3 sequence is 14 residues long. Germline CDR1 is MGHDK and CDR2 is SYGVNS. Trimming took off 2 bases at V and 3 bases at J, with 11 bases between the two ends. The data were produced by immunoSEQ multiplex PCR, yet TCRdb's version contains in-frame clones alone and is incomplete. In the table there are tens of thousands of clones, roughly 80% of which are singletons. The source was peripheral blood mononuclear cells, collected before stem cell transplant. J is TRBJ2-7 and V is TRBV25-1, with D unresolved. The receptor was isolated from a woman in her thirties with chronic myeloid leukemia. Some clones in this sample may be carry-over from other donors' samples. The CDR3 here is CASSERAGFYEQYF. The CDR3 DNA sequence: TGTGCCAGCAGTGAACGCGCCGGGTTCTACGAGCAGTACTTC.